One T cell receptor beta chain is described in this entry. Its specificity is unknown. Germline V lookup: CDR1 SGHRS, CDR2 YFSETQ. V was pared by 4 bases and J by 0 bases, with 8 bases between. The CDR3 length is 14 residues. TCR beta libraries were built with iRepertoire HTBI primers and Arm-PCR of CDR3 regions. Original handling: Identified across the samples were some 67 TRBV segments and 14 TRBJ segments. TCRdb re-called the multiplex PCR reads through MiXCR, storing one row per CDR3 protein. These V and J calls rely on TCRdb rather than the paper's analysis. The table includes around 470,000 distinct CDR3 sequences, around 15% detected once. Time point given: newly diagnosed GD, antithyroid drugs for less than 3 months. RNA isolated from PBMCs was used to make the TCR library. American Thyroid Association guidelines defined Graves' disease diagnosis. This sample is drawn from a study of regulatory T cells in long-lasting Graves disease.

Study outcomes and limitations: Persistent disease was associated with favored TRBV28 usage and with favored use of TRBJ1-2 and TRBJ2-5.

These sequences were also reported in another study, on T cells in Graves' hyperthyroidism and ophthalmopathy. That work contributes: Separating ophthalmopathy from stable hyperthyroidism was achieved by a 13 V-J model.

Specimen: peripheral blood mononuclear cells (PBMCs), collected at new diagnosis, from a patient treated with antithyroid drugs. The chain uses TRBV5-1 and TRBJ1-3; D is unclear. The receptor was isolated from a woman aged 45-59 years with Graves disease. Here the CDR3 reads CASSTAGSGNTIYF. DNA of the CDR3: TGCGCCAGCAGCACCGCAGGCTCTGGAAACACCATATATTTT.